This T cell receptor (beta chain) was observed in a study of T cells in Graves' hyperthyroidism and ophthalmopathy. Findings of the study overall: The model predicted ophthalmopathy a median approximately seven months before onset. Ophthalmopathy was distinguished from stable hyperthyroidism by 13 V-J signatures.

TCR beta CDR3 sequences were amplified from RNA transcripts. When the TCR CDR3 underwent first-round RT-PCR, the HTBI primer set was used. TCRdb analysed the multiplex PCR reads with MiXCR anew, one entry per CDR3 protein. The data show about 570,000 distinct CDR3 sequences, 40% to 55% seen once. For this clonotype: The antigen remains undetermined. Given the absence of the conserved phenylalanine or tryptophan at the CDR3 end, a read error is likely.

CDR3 length equals 14 residues. Germline lookup yields CDR1 SNHLY and CDR2 FYNNEI. V lost 6 bases to trimming and J lost 9 bases, with 15 bases between them. What was sequenced was peripheral blood or thyroid tissue (not recorded which). The chain links TRBV2 to TRBJ1-6; no firm D call. This receptor was obtained from an adult woman with Graves' disease, either hyperthyroidism or ophthalmopathy (not recorded which). The CDR3 here is CASRTLSGSSPLHS. The CDR3 DNA reads as TGTGCCAGCAGGACCTTAAGTGGCTCTTCACCCCTCCACTCT.